Following are 29 T cell receptor beta chains from one sample sequenced in a study of regulatory T cells in long-lasting Graves disease. CDR3 regions were amplified by Arm-PCR using iRepertoire HTBI primers to build TCR beta libraries. TCRdb passed the multiplex PCR reads through MiXCR, listing each CDR3 protein once. This table has hundreds of thousands of distinct CDR3 sequences, around 20% appearing once. Time point specified: persistent/refractory GD, antithyroid drugs over 5 years with positive TRAb. The TCR library was prepared using RNA isolated from PBMCs. The starting material was peripheral blood mononuclear cells (PBMCs), obtained when the disease was refractory, from a patient treated with antithyroid drugs. Source of these receptors: a female donor with Graves disease.

This clonotype has a handful of counts. V usage is TRBV19 and J usage is TRBJ2-2; D remains unclear. The CDR3 sequence is 16 residues long. V shed 1 base and J shed 5 bases, with 14 bases lying between them. The germline gives CDR1 LNHDA, CDR2 SQIVND (reference sequence). The CDR3 sequence: CASSIVGRVGTGELFF. DNA of the CDR3: TGTGCCAGTAGTATAGTCGGCCGGGTAGGGACCGGGGAGCTGTTTTTT.

The chain is built from TRBV10-2 and TRBJ2-7; 13 bases are a match to TRBD2. CDR3 length: 15 residues. Germline assignment: CDR1 WSHSY and CDR2 SAAADI. Germline trimming cut 6 bases from V and 4 bases from J; bases unmatched to any gene: 6. Here the CDR3 reads CASRWGTSGDYEQYF. CDR3 nucleotide sequence: TGCGCCAGCAGATGGGGGACTAGCGGGGATTACGAGCAGTACTTC.

The V and J genes are TRBV28 and TRBJ2-7, with 9 bases matching TRBD1. CDR1 and CDR2 from the germline V gene are MDHEN and SYDVKM. The V gene end was trimmed by 2 bases and the J gene end by 7 bases; junction bases not matched to a gene: 6. There are 14 residues in the CDR3. CDR3 sequence reads: CASSLRDRVWEQYF. In nucleotides, the CDR3 is TGTGCCAGCAGTTTACGGGACAGGGTTTGGGAGCAGTACTTC.

This clonotype was recorded at least ten times. V usage is TRBV9 and J usage is TRBJ1-2; D not resolved. From germline, CDR1 is SGDLS and CDR2 YYNGEE. CDR3 length: 13 residues. V gave up 4 bases and J gave up 3 bases, with 10 bases separating them. CDR3 sequence (DNA): TGTGCCAGCAGCCTAGCTTGGGACTATGGCTACACCTTC. It is translated as CASSLAWDYGYTF.

This rearrangement joins TRBV29-1 to TRBJ2-5; no reliable D call. V was clipped by 6 bases and J by 5 bases, with 10 bases between them. The CDR3 extends over 11 amino acids. The germline gives CDR1 SQVTM, CDR2 ANQGSEA. The CDR3 coding sequence is TGCAGCGTCACCAGTGGGGAGACCCAGTACTTC. Its translation: CSVTSGETQYF.

This clonotype occurred a few times. The V gene is TRBV20-1, the J gene TRBJ2-2; TRBD2 agrees at 10 bases. The CDR3 covers 17 residues. Germline trimming cut 1 base from V and 6 bases from J; bases unmatched to any gene: 11. Germline values: CDR1 DFQATT, CDR2 SNEGSKA (reference sequence). For the CDR3, the DNA is TGCAGTGCTAGAGCACTAGCGGGATTGGCATTGGCCGGGGAGCTGTTTTTT. This translates into CSARALAGLALAGELFF.

This clonotype was counted a single time. The chain combines TRBV12-3 or TRBV12-4 with TRBJ2-3; TRBD1 aligns across 8 bases. V lost 6 bases, J lost 5 bases, and 10 bases stayed unmatched. This CDR3 has 15 amino acids. The CDR3 region is CASSPRQGSGDTQYF. CDR3 DNA: TGTGCCAGCAGCCCGCGACAGGGGAGTGGAGATACGCAGTATTTT.

The chain has TRBV11-2 and TRBJ2-6; tentative D call: TRBD2 (5 bases). The CDR3 totals 18 residues. The germline V and J ends were trimmed by 3 bases and 0 bases, with 15 bases remaining between them. Germline CDR1 is SGHAT and CDR2 is FQNNGV. The CDR3 DNA reads as TGTGCCAGCAGCTTTCTCCCGGGAACTTTCTCTGGGGCCAACGTCCTGACTTTC. This encodes CASSFLPGTFSGANVLTF.

This clonotype was detected many times. The rearrangement links TRBV28 to TRBJ2-7, with 7 nucleotides matching TRBD1. The germline CDR1 and CDR2 sequences are MDHEN and SYDVKM. V was pared by 4 bases and J by 2 bases, with 11 bases of the junction left unmatched. This CDR3 is built from 16 residues. CDR3: CASSSRSQGITYEQYF. DNA of the CDR3: TGTGCCAGCAGTTCCCGATCACAGGGGATCACCTACGAGCAGTACTTC. The entire variable domain, with the rest obtained from reference TRBV28 and TRBJ2-7, is as follows: DVKVTQSSRYLVKRTGEKVFLECVQDMDHENMFWYRQDPGLGLRLIYFSYDVKMKEKGDIPEGYSVSREKKERFSLILESASTNQTSMYLCASSSRSQGITYEQYFGPGTRLTVT.

Notes on this clonotype: Because the CDR3 is missing its conserved closing phenylalanine or tryptophan, this is likely a read error. CDR3 sequence (DNA): TGCGCCAGTGGTCAGGGCCCTTACGAGCAGTACCTC. It yields the protein CASGQGPYEQYL. The chain uses TRBV5-1 and TRBJ2-7; D may be TRBD1 (5 bases). With 8 bases removed from V and 4 bases from J, the gap between germline ends came to 13 bases. The CDR3 covers 12 residues. Germline V gives CDR1 SGHRS, CDR2 YFSETQ.

This clonotype was counted ten times or more. The chain recombines TRBV29-1 with TRBJ2-7; a possible D gene is TRBD1 (5 bases). The CDR3 loop spans 13 amino acids. In germline, CDR1 is SQVTM, CDR2 ANQGSEA. Trimming shortened V by 4 bases and J by 0 bases, and 10 bases separated the two germline ends. The CDR3 DNA is TGCAGCGTTGCGGCAGGGTCCTCCTACGAGCAGTACTTC. This codes for CSVAAGSSYEQYF.

At least ten counts were recorded for this clonotype. The J gene is TRBJ1-5, the V gene TRBV28, with TRBD1 matching over 7 bases. The CDR3 contains 15 residues. Germline lookup yields CDR1 MDHEN and CDR2 SYDVKM. V lost 3 bases to trimming and J lost 1 base; unmatched junction nucleotides: 3. Written as DNA, the CDR3 is TGTGCCAGCAGTTTCAGGGGGGTGAGCAATCAGCCCCAGCATTTT. Its translation is CASSFRGVSNQPQHF.

This clonotype appeared a single time. The chain links TRBV7-2 to TRBJ2-1; D uncertain. The length of the CDR3 is 15 residues. The V and J ends lost 6 bases and 0 bases respectively, with 12 bases between them. In germline, CDR1 is SGHTA, CDR2 FQGNSA. CDR3: CASRTRATSYNEQFF. DNA of the CDR3: TGTGCCAGCAGGACCCGGGCCACCTCCTACAATGAGCAGTTCTTC.

As for this clonotype: One junction end does not reproduce the germline sequence, and a read error may be involved. This chain connects TRBV20-1 to TRBJ2-7, with 8 bases lining up with TRBD2. Germline V CDR1 and CDR2: DFQATT, SNEGSKA (reference sequence). The CDR3 consists of 14 residues. The CDR3 spells CSARVAGPSYERYF. The CDR3, as DNA: TGCAGTGCTAGGGTAGCGGGGCCCTCCTACGAGCGGTACTTC.

This clonotype has a handful of counts. At one boundary the junction diverges from the germline segment, which might be a read error. V gene TRBV6-1 combines with J gene TRBJ2-7; TRBD1 aligns across 7 bases. Germline values: CDR1 MNHNS, CDR2 SASEGT. This CDR3 spans 13 amino acids. The CDR3 is CASSELLLSEGAF. CDR3 bases: TGTGCCAGCAGTGAATTACTCCTGAGTGAGGGGGCCTTC.

This clonotype appeared a few times. This chain connects TRBV19 to TRBJ2-1, with unresolved D. Trimming left V 6 bases short and J 0 bases short, with 12 bases between. Germline lookup yields CDR1 LNHDA and CDR2 SQIVND (reference sequence). The CDR3 runs to 15 residues. In nucleotides, the CDR3 is TGTGCCAGTAGGAACGAATTCACCTCCTACAATGAGCAGTTCTTC. It codes for CASRNEFTSYNEQFF.

This clonotype appeared many times. The J gene is TRBJ2-7, the V gene TRBV28; D is uncertain. Per germline, CDR1 MDHEN and CDR2 SYDVKM. Trimming removed 4 bases from V and 7 bases from J, with 17 bases in between. The CDR3 extends over 14 amino acids. This chain's CDR3 is CASSSYRISREQYF. The CDR3 DNA reads TGTGCCAGCAGTTCCTACCGCATTAGCAGGGAGCAGTACTTC.

V is TRBV15 and J is TRBJ2-2; D uncertain. The germline V gene has CDR1 LNHNV and CDR2 YYDKDF (reference sequence). This CDR3 is built from 15 residues. The V end lost 8 bases, the J end lost 4 bases, and 17 bases lay between the germline ends. CDR3 loop: CATDTSQGGTGELFF. CDR3 bases: TGTGCCACCGACACCTCCCAAGGTGGCACCGGGGAGCTGTTTTTT.

This clonotype was seen a handful of times. The CDR3 DNA reads as TGCAGTGCCTACCGGTCTAGCGGGGGTTGGGAGCAGTACTTC. Translating it yields CSAYRSSGGWEQYF. The rearrangement joins TRBV20-1 to TRBJ2-7; 10 bases agree with TRBD2. Germline trimming cut 6 bases from V and 7 bases from J; bases unmatched to any gene: 12. Germline CDR1 DFQATT, CDR2 SNEGSKA (reference sequence). The CDR3 is made up of 14 amino acids.

The CDR3 DNA reads TGTGCCAGCAGTTTCAACAGAGAACTACAAGAGACCCAGTACTTC. This translates into CASSFNRELQETQYF. The chain combines TRBV28 with TRBJ2-5; D unresolved. The V end lost 3 bases, the J end lost 2 bases, and 13 bases lay between the germline ends. The germline V gene has CDR1 MDHEN and CDR2 SYDVKM. The CDR3 has 15 residues.

V gene TRBV10-2 combines with J gene TRBJ1-1, with D unresolved. V gave up 7 bases and J gave up 6 bases, with 9 bases separating them. The V gene's germline CDR1 is WSHSY and CDR2 SAAADI. This CDR3 contains 11 residues. The CDR3, as DNA: TGCGCCAGCACTCCGGGTTCTGAAGCTTTCTTT. Residues: CASTPGSEAFF.

The table lists this clonotype with a count of one. J is TRBJ1-1 and V is TRBV6-1, with TRBD1 matching 9 bases. This CDR3 is built from 14 residues. With V trimmed by 7 bases and J by 0 bases, 3 bases remained unmatched. Germline V gene data show CDR1 as MNHNS and CDR2 as SASEGT. The CDR3: CASKTGGMNTEAFF. The CDR3 DNA reads as TGTGCCAGCAAAACAGGGGGCATGAACACTGAAGCTTTCTTT.

This clonotype was seen at least ten times. The chain employs TRBV20-1 and TRBJ2-5, with D tentatively TRBD1 (8 bases). The ends were cut back, 8 bases at V and 4 bases at J, with 20 bases in the middle. Per germline, CDR1 DFQATT and CDR2 SNEGSKA (reference sequence). The CDR3 runs 14 residues. Here the CDR3 reads CSFTGGGPRETQYF. The CDR3 coding sequence is TGCAGTTTTACAGGGGGGGGGCCTAGAGAGACCCAGTACTTC.

This clonotype has only a few counts. V usage is TRBV28 and J usage is TRBJ1-1; no reliable D call. The CDR3 has 14 residues. V was pared by 4 bases and J by 1 base, with 10 bases between. The germline V gene encodes CDR1 MDHEN and CDR2 SYDVKM. The CDR3 region is CASSSNARNTEAFF. In nucleotides, the CDR3 is TGTGCCAGCAGTTCGAACGCCCGGAACACTGAAGCTTTCTTT.

A word on this clonotype: Likely a read error: the CDR3 ends without its conserved phenylalanine or tryptophan. The rearrangement links TRBV7-2 to TRBJ2-4, with 8 bases fitting TRBD2. Trimming at V came to 3 bases and at J to 8 bases, leaving 9 bases not matched to a gene. The CDR3 is 15 amino acids. Germline assignment: CDR1 SGHTA and CDR2 FQGNSA. This CDR3 is CASSFPGLASDIQYS. Written as DNA, the CDR3 is TGTGCCAGCAGCTTCCCCGGACTAGCCTCGGACATTCAGTACTCC.

The J gene is TRBJ1-1, the V gene TRBV5-6; no reliable D call. V lost 3 bases and J lost 3, with 9 bases in between. CDR1 is SGHDT, CDR2 YYEEEE, per germline. There are 13 residues in the CDR3. The CDR3, as DNA: TGTGCCAGCAGCTGGACCGGAGACACTGAAGCTTTCTTT. This gives the protein CASSWTGDTEAFF. The full variable domain, with the rest looked up from reference TRBV5-6 and TRBJ1-1, is DAGVTQSPTHLIKTRGQQVTLRCSPKSGHDTVSWYQQALGQGPQFIFQYYEEEERQRGNFPDRFSGHQFPNYSSELNVNALLLGDSALYLCASSWTGDTEAFFGQGTRLTVV.

J is TRBJ1-6 and V is TRBV6-5; D is possibly TRBD1 (5 bases). The V and J ends lost 0 bases and 7 bases respectively, with 19 bases between them. The CDR3 extends over 18 amino acids. CDR1 MNHEY and CDR2 SVGAGI come from the germline V gene. CDR3 coding DNA: TGTGCCAGCAGTTACTCGTTGCATAGGGGCAATTCGAATTCACCCCTCCACTTT. It yields the protein CASSYSLHRGNSNSPLHF.

The table lists this clonotype with a few counts. This sequence joins TRBV28 and TRBJ1-1, with D possibly matching TRBD1 (5 bases). Germline loops: CDR1 MDHEN, CDR2 SYDVKM. Trimming removed 5 bases at V and 4 bases at J, with 14 bases between. The CDR3 loop spans 14 amino acids. The CDR3 protein is CASSPGFDGTEAFF. The CDR3 bases are TGTGCCAGCAGTCCAGGGTTCGACGGCACTGAAGCTTTCTTT.

The chain couples TRBV27 to TRBJ2-1, with D uncertain. The CDR3 sequence is 14 residues long. V lost 8 bases and J 0 bases, leaving 11 bases between the germline ends. Germline V gene data show CDR1 as MNHEY and CDR2 as SMNVEV (reference sequence). This CDR3 reads CASGPGISYNEQFF. The DNA for the CDR3 is TGTGCCAGCGGTCCCGGTATCTCCTACAATGAGCAGTTCTTC.